This is a list of T cell receptor beta chains from one sample in a study of T cells after yellow fever vaccination. TCRdb called the 5' RACE reads again in MiXCR, with one record for every CDR3 protein. This table holds 100,000 to 150,000 distinct CDR3 sequences, 7.4% found once. Sequences were derived from CD4+ T cells sorted from PBMCs, sampled roughly 10 days after the first yellow fever vaccination. These TCRs come from a man aged 18 to 29 who received the YFV17D yellow fever vaccine. Both conserved end residues are part of each CDR3. Each record gives: J gene, clone size, D gene, V gene, CDR3 protein, CDR3 DNA. D genes are given only for firm matches. Rows may omit the clone size; those that give it use once, few, many or a size class.

TRBJ1-2 many NA TRBV9 CASSAQNRVDGYTF TGTGCCAGCAGCGCCCAGAACAGGGTTGATGGCTACACCTTC
TRBJ2-1 many TRBD1 TRBV5-1 CASSLRRDRVRDEQFF TGCGCCAGCAGCTTGCGCCGGGACAGGGTTCGGGATGAGCAGTTCTTC
TRBJ1-1 NA TRBD1 TRBV7-9 CASSQEAGGAYRTEAFF TGTGCCAGCAGCCAGGAAGCAGGGGGCGCTTATCGGACTGAAGCTTTCTTT
TRBJ2-1 many NA TRBV7-2 CASSFRRGDEQFF TGTGCCAGCAGCTTTCGGAGGGGCGATGAGCAGTTCTTC
TRBJ2-7 many NA TRBV7-2 CASSETRYEQYF TGTGCCAGCAGCGAAACCCGGTACGAGCAGTACTTC
TRBJ1-1 many NA TRBV10-3 CAISGKQGVNTEAFF TGTGCCATCAGTGGTAAACAGGGAGTGAACACTGAAGCTTTCTTT
TRBJ2-1 NA NA TRBV12-3/TRBV12-4 CASSSGPRAPFF TGTGCCAGCAGTTCAGGACCCAGGGCACCGTTCTTC
TRBJ1-5 many TRBD1 TRBV19 CATKGRQGVTQPQHF TGTGCCACCAAGGGGAGACAGGGCGTAACTCAGCCCCAGCATTTT
TRBJ2-1 few NA TRBV7-6 CASSSPYLEGRYEQFF TGTGCCAGCAGCTCACCCTATTTGGAGGGAAGGTATGAGCAGTTCTTC
TRBJ2-3 many TRBD1 TRBV5-1 CASSPGQGLDTQYF TGCGCCAGCAGCCCGGGACAGGGGCTCGATACGCAGTATTTT
TRBJ1-2 many TRBD1 TRBV7-2 CASSLYDREGGYTF TGTGCCAGCAGCTTATATGACAGGGAGGGTGGCTACACCTTC
TRBJ2-5 few NA TRBV5-1 CASSLAGSGNSHPRLYQETQYF TGCGCCAGCAGCTTGGCCGGTTCGGGAAACTCACACCCTCGCTTATATCAAGAGACCCAGTACTTC
TRBJ1-2 many NA TRBV2 CASIRGGLNYGYTF TGTGCCAGCATTCGGGGGGGGCTTAACTATGGCTACACCTTC
TRBJ1-6 NA NA TRBV5-1 CASSLSYHWGANIYNSPLHF TGCGCCAGCAGCTTGAGTTATCATTGGGGCGCTAACATCTATAATTCACCCCTCCACTTT
TRBJ2-3 many TRBD1 TRBV9 CASGGTGGTDTQYF TGTGCCAGCGGAGGGACAGGGGGAACAGATACGCAGTATTTT
TRBJ2-2 many TRBD2 TRBV10-3 CAISESLAGDTGELFF TGTGCCATCAGTGAGTCGCTAGCGGGGGACACCGGGGAGCTGTTTTTT
TRBJ1-6 few NA TRBV7-2 CASRLGAVNLNSPLHF TGTGCCAGCAGGCTAGGGGCGGTGAACCTTAATTCACCCCTCCACTTT
TRBJ1-3 many NA TRBV20-1 CSARDTLGNTIYF TGCAGTGCTAGAGATACCCTCGGAAACACCATATATTTT
TRBJ2-2 many NA TRBV7-2 CASSLTPNTGELFF TGTGCCAGCAGCTTAACCCCGAACACCGGGGAGCTGTTTTTT
TRBJ1-1 many NA TRBV7-3 CASRGAGGTEAFF TGTGCCAGCAGGGGGGCCGGGGGGACTGAAGCTTTCTTT
TRBJ2-1 NA NA TRBV24-1 CATSVAGQGRENEQFF TGTGCCACCAGTGTCGCGGGCCAGGGTAGGGAGAATGAGCAGTTCTTC
TRBJ1-1 many NA TRBV20-1 CSARDRVRAFF TGCAGTGCTAGAGATCGAGTCAGGGCTTTCTTT
TRBJ1-1 many TRBD1 TRBV6-2/TRBV6-3 CASRDRGSEAFF TGTGCCAGCAGAGACAGGGGGAGTGAAGCTTTCTTT
TRBJ2-1 many NA TRBV29-1 CSVGAGTTRRDEQFF TGCAGCGTGGGCGCCGGGACGACTAGGAGGGATGAGCAGTTCTTC
TRBJ1-2 NA NA TRBV6-5 CASSYSTPAGPNGYTF TGTGCCAGCAGTTACTCGACGCCTGCCGGACCGAATGGCTACACCTTC
TRBJ2-3 NA NA TRBV12-2 CASLLSGVLDFTDTQYF TGTGCAAGTCTCCTCTCAGGGGTCCTTGACTTCACAGATACGCAGTATTTT
TRBJ1-1 NA NA TRBV7-2 CASSPYRNTEAFF TGTGCCAGCAGCCCGTACAGGAACACTGAAGCTTTCTTT
TRBJ1-1 many TRBD1 TRBV29-1 CSDLDRGRGAFF TGCAGCGATCTCGACAGGGGGCGCGGAGCTTTCTTT
TRBJ1-2 many NA TRBV20-1 CSANRALLGGYTF TGCAGTGCTAACCGGGCTCTACTCGGGGGCTACACCTTC
TRBJ1-5 few NA TRBV6-5 CASSYRYSNQPQHF TGTGCCAGCAGTTACAGATATAGCAATCAGCCCCAGCATTTT
TRBJ1-1 many TRBD1 TRBV7-8 CASSLVGGLMNTEAFF TGTGCCAGCAGCTTAGTAGGGGGCCTTATGAACACTGAAGCTTTCTTT
TRBJ1-5 many TRBD1 TRBV12-3/TRBV12-4 CASSRQGNSNQPQHF TGTGCCAGCAGTCGACAGGGAAATAGCAATCAGCCCCAGCATTTT
TRBJ2-1 many TRBD2 TRBV5-1 CASSPLPGGQNEQFF TGCGCCAGCAGCCCGCTCCCGGGGGGGCAGAATGAGCAGTTCTTC